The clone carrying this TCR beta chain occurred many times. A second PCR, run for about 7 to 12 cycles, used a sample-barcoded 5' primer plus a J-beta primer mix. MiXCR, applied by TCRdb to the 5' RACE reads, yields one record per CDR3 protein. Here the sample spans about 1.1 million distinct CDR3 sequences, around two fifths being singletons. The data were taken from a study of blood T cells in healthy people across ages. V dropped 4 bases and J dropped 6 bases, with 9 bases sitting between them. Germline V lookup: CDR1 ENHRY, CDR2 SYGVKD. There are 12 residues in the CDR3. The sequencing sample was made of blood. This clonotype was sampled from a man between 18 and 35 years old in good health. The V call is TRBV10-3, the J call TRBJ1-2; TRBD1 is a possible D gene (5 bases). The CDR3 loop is CAISVAGDGYTF. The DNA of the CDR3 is TGTGCCATCAGTGTGGCGGGGGATGGCTACACCTTC.